This passage covers 2 T cell receptor beta chains from one sample sequenced in a study of CD8 T cell repertoires and HIV-1 epitope variants. Clones were sequenced by immunoSEQ multiplex PCR, and TCRdb holds only the in-frame ones, with some missing. The sample consists of about 4,800 clones, roughly 67% of them appearing once. These TCRs' antigens remain unknown. Sequenced sample: cultured CD8+ T cells derived from PBMCs. These receptors were taken from a male donor with HIV.

This clone is deemed medium-sized. The chain joins TRBV29-1 to TRBJ2-1; TRBD1 aligns across 8 bases. The CDR3 is 14 amino acids. The V gene end was trimmed by 3 bases and the J gene end by 4 bases; junction bases not matched to a gene: 5. CDR1 and CDR2 (germline): SQVTM, ANQGSEA. CDR3 residues: CSVDHWDRYNEQFF. CDR3 sequence (DNA): TGCAGCGTTGACCACTGGGACAGGTACAATGAGCAGTTCTTC.

V gene TRBV27 combines with J gene TRBJ1-1, with D unresolved. The V and J ends lost 3 bases and 7 bases respectively, with 18 bases between them. CDR3 size: 15 residues. Germline CDR1 is MNHEY and CDR2 is SMNVEV (reference sequence). The CDR3 here is CASSLPPSLGGEAFF. The CDR3 DNA reads as TGTGCCAGCAGTTTGCCCCCGTCCCTTGGCGGTGAAGCTTTCTTT.